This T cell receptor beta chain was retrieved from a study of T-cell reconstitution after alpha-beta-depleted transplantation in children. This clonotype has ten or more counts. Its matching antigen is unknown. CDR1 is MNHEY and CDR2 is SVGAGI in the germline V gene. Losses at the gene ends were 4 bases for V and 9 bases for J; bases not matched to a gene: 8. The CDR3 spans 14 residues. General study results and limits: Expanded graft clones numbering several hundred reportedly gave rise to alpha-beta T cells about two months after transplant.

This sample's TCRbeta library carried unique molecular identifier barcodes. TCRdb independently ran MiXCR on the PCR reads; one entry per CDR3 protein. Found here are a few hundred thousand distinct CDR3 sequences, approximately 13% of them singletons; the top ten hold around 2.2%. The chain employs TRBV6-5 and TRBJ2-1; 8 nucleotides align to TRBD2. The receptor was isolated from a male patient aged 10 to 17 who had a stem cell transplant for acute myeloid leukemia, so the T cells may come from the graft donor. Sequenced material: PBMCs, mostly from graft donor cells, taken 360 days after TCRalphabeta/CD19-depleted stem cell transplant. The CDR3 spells CASSWTSHWGEQFF. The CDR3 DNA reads TGTGCCAGCAGTTGGACTAGCCACTGGGGTGAGCAGTTCTTC.